The source of this T cell receptor (beta chain) is a study of T-cell memory formation after mild COVID-19. For the study at large: TCR clusters largely stayed donor specific.

The V gene's germline CDR1 is LNHNV and CDR2 YYDKDF (reference sequence). The V end was cut by 5 bases, the J end by 8 bases, with 15 bases between. The CDR3 spans 13 residues. TCRalpha and TCRbeta libraries used 5'RACE with constant-segment primers and UMIs. From the 5' RACE reads, TCRdb called clonotypes with MiXCR, one entry per CDR3 protein. The sample lists hundreds of thousands of distinct CDR3 sequences; roughly 25% were seen once. The sequencing input was PBMCs or a T cell subset sorted from them (not recorded which). The chain has TRBV15 and TRBJ1-2; D gene unclear. The source of this sequence is an adult woman who had mild COVID-19 (a few samples of this study predate the infection). Cell type and time point are not known. The CDR3 loop is CATSPRGSGGYTF. For the CDR3, the DNA is TGTGCCACCAGCCCCCGAGGTTCGGGAGGCTACACCTTC.